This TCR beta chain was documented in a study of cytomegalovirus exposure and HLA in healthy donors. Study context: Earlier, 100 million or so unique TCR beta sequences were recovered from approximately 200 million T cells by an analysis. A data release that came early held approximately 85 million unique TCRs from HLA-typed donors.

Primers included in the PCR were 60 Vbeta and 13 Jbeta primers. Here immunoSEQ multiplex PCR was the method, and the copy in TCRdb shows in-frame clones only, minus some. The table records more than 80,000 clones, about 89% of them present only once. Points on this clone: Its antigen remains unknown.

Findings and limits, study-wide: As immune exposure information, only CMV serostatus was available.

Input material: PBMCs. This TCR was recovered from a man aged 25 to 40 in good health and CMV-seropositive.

CDR3: CASSRTSGTTGELFF. The CDR3 region has the DNA TGTGCCAGTAGTAGGACTAGCGGAACAACCGGGGAGCTGTTTTTT. The V and J genes are TRBV19 and TRBJ2-2, with TRBD2 matching 10 bases. The CDR3 is made up of 15 amino acids. Trimming cost V 4 bases and J 5 bases; bases outside gene matches: 4. Germline V lookup: CDR1 LNHDA, CDR2 SQIVND (reference sequence).